These 19 T cell receptor beta chains originate from one sample sequenced in a study of shared T cell receptors in the human thymus. Sequencing was performed with immunoSEQ multiplex PCR; in TCRdb, only in-frame clones are kept and a portion is missing. There are some 720,000 clones in the sample; roughly 90% occur only once, and approximately 0.01% lies in the top ten. These data were also reused for a study on human thymus T cells.

Input material: thymocytes. Source of these receptors: a boy younger than two with a congenital heart defect.

The chain has TRBV10-3 and TRBJ2-5; TRBD1 matches 11 bases. The end of the DNA is better explained by TRBJ2-7, so the J call may be wrong. This CDR3 contains 20 residues. Germline CDR1 is ENHRY and CDR2 is SYGVKD. The CDR3 sequence is CAISEDRTGGGRSIRYEQYF. In DNA, the CDR3 is TGTGCCATCAGTGAGGACAGGACAGGGGGCGGGAGGTCCATTCGGTACGAGCAGTACTTC.

This chain connects TRBV18 to TRBJ1-5; perhaps TRBD1 as D (6 bases). CDR3 length: 15 residues. The V gene lost 3 bases and the J gene lost 3 bases, with 12 bases spanning the gap. The germline V gene has CDR1 KGHSH and CDR2 LQKENI. The CDR3 loop reads CASSPTGPSNQPQHF. The CDR3, as DNA: TGTGCCAGCTCACCGACAGGACCTTCCAATCAGCCCCAGCATTTT.

A single count supports this clone. V and J are TRBV5-1 and TRBJ2-1; 12 bases map to TRBD2. The germline V gene has CDR1 SGHRS and CDR2 YFSETQ. This CDR3 is built from 19 residues. V lost 3 bases and J lost 4; bases outside the gene matches: 14. CDR3 sequence reads: CASSSGQALAGGLYNEQFF. CDR3 sequence (DNA): TGCGCCAGCAGCTCAGGACAGGCGCTAGCGGGAGGGCTGTACAATGAGCAGTTCTTC. The full variable domain, in which reference TRBV5-1 and TRBJ2-1 provide the parts outside the CDR3, is KAGVTQTPRYLIKTRGQQVTLSCSPISGHRSVSWYQQTPGQGLQFLFEYFSETQRNKGNFPGRFSGRQFSNSRSEMNVSTLELGDSALYLCASSSGQALAGGLYNEQFFGPGTRLTVL.

The chain has TRBV9 and TRBJ2-3; the D gene is possibly TRBD1 (6 bases). Trimming took 4 bases from V and 1 from J, leaving 22 bases between them. This CDR3 region has 18 residues. Germline CDR1 and CDR2: SGDLS and YYNGEE. CDR3 region: CASSPKQNTGRGTDTQYF. In DNA, the CDR3 is TGTGCCAGCAGCCCAAAACAGAACACAGGGCGGGGCACAGATACGCAGTATTTT.

This chain connects TRBV7-2 to TRBJ2-7; 8 positions match TRBD2. The V and J ends lost 5 bases and 7 bases, in that order; junction bases with no gene match: 10. Germline V lookup: CDR1 SGHTA, CDR2 FQGNSA. This CDR3 spans 14 amino acids. This chain's CDR3 is CASSATGTGGEQYF. The CDR3 coding sequence is TGTGCCAGCAGCGCTACAGGGACGGGGGGGGAGCAGTACTTC.

The CDR3 spells CASSCRDSMNTEAFF. The CDR3 nucleotides are TGTGCCAGCAGTTGCCGGGACAGCATGAACACTGAAGCTTTCTTT. This rearrangement joins TRBV27 to TRBJ1-1; the match to TRBD1 covers 7 bases. After removal of 4 bases from V and 0 bases from J, the junction contained 5 bases not matched to a gene. The CDR3 has 15 residues. CDR1 and CDR2 (germline): MNHEY, SMNVEV (reference sequence).

This clone has a handful of counts. This rearrangement joins TRBV19 to TRBJ2-3; D is possibly TRBD2 (6 bases). The CDR3 totals 15 residues. Germline CDR1 and CDR2: LNHDA and SQIVND (reference sequence). V was shortened by 3 bases and J by 4 bases, with 14 bases between the two germline ends. The CDR3: CASSMRTIPSDTQYF. The DNA for the CDR3 is TGTGCCAGTAGTATGCGGACTATACCATCAGATACGCAGTATTTT.

This chain links TRBV2 with TRBJ2-3; 9 bases match TRBD1. This CDR3 has 16 residues. The ends lost 1 base at V and 2 bases at J; junction bases unmatched: 4. CDR1 SNHLY and CDR2 FYNNEI come from the germline V gene. DNA for the CDR3: TGTGCCAGCAGTGAAGAAGGGACAGGGTACACAGATACGCAGTATTTT. Protein sequence: CASSEEGTGYTDTQYF.

The chain employs TRBV27 and TRBJ2-6, with TRBD1 as a possible D gene (7 bases). V lost 3 bases, J lost 2 bases, and 26 bases lay in between. The CDR3 length is 21 residues. From germline, CDR1 is MNHEY and CDR2 SMNVEV (reference sequence). DNA of the CDR3: TGTGCCAGCAGTTTTTTCCGAAGTGTTGGAGGGGGCGCGCCTGGGGCCAACGTCCTGACTTTC. This sequence encodes CASSFFRSVGGGAPGANVLTF.

The chain uses TRBV27 and TRBJ1-4, with D maybe TRBD1 (5 bases). The ends were cut back, 2 bases at V and 8 bases at J, with 18 bases in the middle. The CDR3 runs to 16 residues. Germline assignment: CDR1 MNHEY and CDR2 SMNVEV (reference sequence). DNA for the CDR3: TGTGCCAGCAGTTTAAGTTCAGGGCAGGGAGGAGAAAAACTGTTTTTT. Protein product: CASSLSSGQGGEKLFF.

The chain carries TRBV7-2 and TRBJ2-7; 7 bases are shared with TRBD2. The CDR3 covers 14 residues. V lost 5 bases, J lost 2 bases, and 6 bases stayed unmatched. Germline V CDR1 and CDR2: SGHTA, FQGNSA. The DNA of the CDR3 is TGTGCCAGCAGCCCCGGGAGGACTACCTACGAGCAGTACTTC. This codes for CASSPGRTTYEQYF.

The chain combines TRBV6-5 with TRBJ2-1, with 8 nucleotides matching TRBD2. Germline CDR1 and CDR2: MNHEY and SVGAGI. CDR3 size: 15 residues. V was clipped by 5 bases and J by 2 bases; unmatched bases: 5. The CDR3 DNA reads as TGTGCCAGCAGTCGACTAGCGAGACCCTACAATGAGCAGTTCTTC. Translated: CASSRLARPYNEQFF.

The chain employs TRBV6-1 and TRBJ1-4, with D unclear. The CDR3 length is 13 residues. Trimming took off 10 bases at V and 14 bases at J, with 23 bases between the two ends. Germline V CDR1 and CDR2: MNHNS, SASEGT. This CDR3 reads CANQPEDLPGLFF. CDR3 in DNA: TGTGCCAACCAGCCGGAAGACCTACCGGGGCTGTTTTTT.

Only one count was recorded for this clone. The chain couples TRBV5-8 to TRBJ2-7; 11 bases agree with TRBD1. Germline-derived CDR1 and CDR2 are SGHTS and YDEGEE. The CDR3 is 15 residues long. With 0 bases clipped from V and 3 bases from J, the junction kept 2 bases outside the gene matches. DNA of the CDR3: TGTGCCAGCAGCTTGGAGGACAGGGGGCTCTACGAGCAGTACTTC. Translation gives CASSLEDRGLYEQYF.

The gene calls are TRBV12-5 and TRBJ1-5; D possibly corresponds to TRBD1 (5 bases). Per germline, CDR1 LGHNT and CDR2 FRNRAP. This CDR3 has 18 residues. The V gene lost 0 bases and the J gene lost 3 bases, with 18 bases spanning the gap. In DNA, the CDR3 is TGTGCTAGTGGTTTGGTACGAGGTGTCAGGGATCTCAATCAGCCCCAGCATTTT. Protein sequence: CASGLVRGVRDLNQPQHF.

This chain links TRBV6-5 with TRBJ2-7; no firm D call. The CDR3 is 13 residues long. Germline CDR1 is MNHEY and CDR2 is SVGAGI. V gave up 0 bases and J gave up 6 bases, with 9 bases separating them. For the CDR3, the DNA is TGTGCCAGCAGTTACTCGGGCCTCGGCGAGCAGTACTTC. Amino acid sequence: CASSYSGLGEQYF.

The CDR3 spells CATGDRHSGANVLTF. CDR3 DNA sequence: TGTGCCACCGGGGACAGGCACTCTGGGGCCAACGTCCTGACTTTC. The chain uses TRBV2 and TRBJ2-6; the match to TRBD1 covers 8 bases. CDR1 is SNHLY, CDR2 FYNNEI, per germline. CDR3 length: 15 residues. The junction had 5 bases not matched to a gene; V was cut back by 10 bases and J by 0 bases.

In DNA, the CDR3 is TGCGCCAGCAGCCAGACTAGGACTAGCGGGAGCACAGATACGCAGTATTTT. Protein sequence: CASSQTRTSGSTDTQYF. The chain uses TRBV4-1 and TRBJ2-3; 11 nucleotides match TRBD2. CDR3 length equals 17 residues. V lost 3 bases, J lost 0 bases, and 5 bases stayed unmatched. CDR1 MGHRA and CDR2 YSYEKL come from the germline V gene.

The genes are TRBV27 and TRBJ1-2; D gene uncertain. The length of the CDR3 is 15 residues. The germline CDR1 and CDR2 sequences are MNHEY and SMNVEV (reference sequence). Trimming took 6 bases from V and 4 from J, leaving 18 bases between them. CDR3 loop: CASSPSPGPAYGYTF. The CDR3 coding sequence is TGTGCCAGCAGCCCCTCCCCGGGTCCGGCCTATGGCTACACCTTC.